This T cell receptor (beta chain) was found in a study of PD-1 blockade in classical Hodgkin lymphoma. Points from the study as a whole: TCR diversity at baseline was reported to be reduced in newly diagnosed patients relative to healthy donors.

The assay was immunoSEQ multiplex PCR, and TCRdb's table has in-frame clones only and misses some. The table lists some 150,000 clones, nearly 80% of them singletons. Concerning this clone itself: The target antigen is unknown.

Every one of the patients relapsed after autologous stem cell transplantation (brentuximab vedotin exposure was variable). Best response was recorded as complete response, partial response or progressive disease. CDR3 length equals 16 residues. Germline trimming cut 4 bases from V and 2 bases from J; bases unmatched to any gene: 3. Germline V lookup: CDR1 MNHEY, CDR2 SMNVEV (reference sequence). The sequencing here drew on peripheral blood mononuclear cells (PBMCs), taken before the second cycle of nivolumab. The sequence derives from a human donor with classical Hodgkin lymphoma. The chain combines TRBV27 with TRBJ2-6; 9 bases align to TRBD1. CDR3 sequence (DNA): TGTGCCAGCAGTTGGGACAGGGCTCCTGGGGCCAACGTCCTGACTTTC. Protein sequence: CASSWDRAPGANVLTF.